There are a few counts of the clone carrying this T cell receptor beta chain. The PCR used 60 Vbeta and 13 Jbeta primers. The table came from immunoSEQ multiplex PCR; TCRdb's copy has only in-frame clones and leaves some out. The profile covers over 85,000 clones, with 55% to 80% appearing a single time and under 5.5% taken by the ten largest. This sample was taken from a study of cytomegalovirus exposure and HLA in healthy donors. Per the germline V gene, CDR1 is GTSNPN and CDR2 is SVGIG (reference sequence). The V and J ends lost 3 bases and 3 bases, in that order; junction bases with no gene match: 10. The CDR3 covers 17 residues.

The source material was PBMCs. The rearrangement links TRBV30 to TRBJ2-7; 14 nucleotides line up with TRBD2. The sequence was collected from a human donor in good health. DNA of the CDR3: TGTGCCTGGAGAACGGGGTTGGGGACTAGCGGGAGCTACGAGCAGTACTTC. Protein: CAWRTGLGTSGSYEQYF. Filled out from reference TRBV30 and TRBJ2-7, the complete variable domain reads SQTIHQWPATLVQPVGSPLSLECTVEGTSNPNLYWYRQAAGRGLQLLFYSVGIGQISSEVPQNLSASRPQDRQFILSSKKLLLSDSGFYLCAWRTGLGTSGSYEQYFGPGTRLTVT.